This TCR beta chain was sequenced in a study of control samples from healthy donors and cancer patients. V was clipped by 1 base and J by 5 bases, with 16 bases between them. This CDR3 has 16 amino acids. CDR1 and CDR2 from the germline V gene are SSHAT and FNYEAQ (reference sequence). Some clones are missing from TCRdb's copy, which holds only in-frame ones; the method was immunoSEQ multiplex PCR. The sample shows 120,000 or so clones, more than 85% of them seen only once. Material: PBMCs. The TCR sequence derives from a man aged 45 to 65 with head and neck cancer. J is TRBJ2-3 and V is TRBV7-7; D not resolved. The CDR3: CASSLGTYPKGDTQYF. CDR3 DNA: TGTGCCAGCAGCTTAGGAACCTATCCAAAGGGAGATACGCAGTATTTT.